This TCR beta chain emerged from a study of T cell repertoires in cytomegalovirus infection. Notes on the study in general: CMV carriers having the relevant HLA were flagged by cumulative public TCR beta family frequency.

Germline V CDR1 and CDR2: SGHVS, FNYEAQ. The CDR3 loop spans 14 amino acids. TCRdb re-called the reads through MiXCR, storing one row per CDR3 protein. The table has roughly 990,000 distinct CDR3 sequences, 25% to 40% seen once. As for this clonotype: Its antigen is unidentified. The germline gene is not matched at one end of the junction; a read error may be the cause.

This TCR came from a human donor in good health (CMV status not recorded). Some clones in this sample may be carry-over from other donors' samples. This chain uses TRBV7-6 with TRBJ1-1, with unresolved D. Sample: cultured CD8+ T cells from PBMCs, taken from culture after CMV antigen stimulation. The CDR3, as DNA: TGTACCAGCAGCTCTGACGCTTCGAACACTGAAGCTTTCTTT. Translating it yields CTSSSDASNTEAFF.